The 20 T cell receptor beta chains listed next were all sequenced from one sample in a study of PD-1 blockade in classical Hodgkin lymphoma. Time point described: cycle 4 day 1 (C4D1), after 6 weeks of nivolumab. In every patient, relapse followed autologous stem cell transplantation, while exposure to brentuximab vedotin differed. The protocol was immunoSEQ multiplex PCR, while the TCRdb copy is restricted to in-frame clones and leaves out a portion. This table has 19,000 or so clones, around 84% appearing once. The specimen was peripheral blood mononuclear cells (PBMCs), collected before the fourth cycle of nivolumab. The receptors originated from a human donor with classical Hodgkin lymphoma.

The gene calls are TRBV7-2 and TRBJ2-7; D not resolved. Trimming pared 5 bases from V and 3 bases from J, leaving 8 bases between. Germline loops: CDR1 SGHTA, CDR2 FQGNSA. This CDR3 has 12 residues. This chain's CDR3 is CASSLVFYEQYF. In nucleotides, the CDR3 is TGTGCCAGCAGCCTTGTATTCTACGAGCAGTACTTC.

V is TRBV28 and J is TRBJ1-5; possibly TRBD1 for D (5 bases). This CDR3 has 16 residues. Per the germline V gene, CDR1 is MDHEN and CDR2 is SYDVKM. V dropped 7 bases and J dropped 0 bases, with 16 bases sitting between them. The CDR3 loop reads CASTPPGDLSNQPQHF. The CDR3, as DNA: TGTGCCAGCACTCCCCCGGGGGACCTTAGCAATCAGCCCCAGCATTTT.

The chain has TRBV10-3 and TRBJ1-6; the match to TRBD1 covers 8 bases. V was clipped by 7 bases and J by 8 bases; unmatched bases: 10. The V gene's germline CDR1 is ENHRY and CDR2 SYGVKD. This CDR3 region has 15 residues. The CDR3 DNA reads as TGTGCCATCAACACCGGGACAGGAGGGGATTCACCCCTCCACTTT. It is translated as CAINTGTGGDSPLHF.

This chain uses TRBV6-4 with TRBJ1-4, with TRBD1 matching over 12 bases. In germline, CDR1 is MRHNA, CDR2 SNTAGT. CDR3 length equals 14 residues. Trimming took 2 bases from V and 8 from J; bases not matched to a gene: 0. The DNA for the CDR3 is TGTGCCAGCAGTGACGGGACAGGGGGCGAAAAACTGTTTTTT. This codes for CASSDGTGGEKLFF.

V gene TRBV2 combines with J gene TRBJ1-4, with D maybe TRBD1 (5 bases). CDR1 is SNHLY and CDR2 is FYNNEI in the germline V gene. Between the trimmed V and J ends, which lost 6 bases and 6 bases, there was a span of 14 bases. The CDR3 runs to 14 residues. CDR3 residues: CASRSRGLYEKLFF. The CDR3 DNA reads TGTGCCAGCAGATCCCGGGGCCTTTATGAAAAACTGTTTTTT.

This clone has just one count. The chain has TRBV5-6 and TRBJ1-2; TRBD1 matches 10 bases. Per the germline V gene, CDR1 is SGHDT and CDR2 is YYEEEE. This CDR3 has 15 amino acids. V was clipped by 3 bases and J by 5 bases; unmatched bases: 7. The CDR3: CASSWRGTGVYGYTF. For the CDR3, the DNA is TGTGCCAGCAGCTGGCGGGGGACAGGGGTTTATGGCTACACCTTC.

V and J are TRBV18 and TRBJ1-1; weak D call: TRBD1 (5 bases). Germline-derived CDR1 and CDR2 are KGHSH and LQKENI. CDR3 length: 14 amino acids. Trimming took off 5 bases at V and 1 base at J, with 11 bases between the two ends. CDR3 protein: CASSETGSNTEAFF. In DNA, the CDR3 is TGTGCCAGCTCAGAAACAGGCTCGAACACTGAAGCTTTCTTT.

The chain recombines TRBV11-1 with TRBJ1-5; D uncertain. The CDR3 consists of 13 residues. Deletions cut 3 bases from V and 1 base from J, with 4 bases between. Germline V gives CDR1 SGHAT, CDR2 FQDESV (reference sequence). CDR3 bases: TGTGCCAGCAGCTTGCAGAGCAATCAGCCCCAGCATTTT. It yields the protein CASSLQSNQPQHF. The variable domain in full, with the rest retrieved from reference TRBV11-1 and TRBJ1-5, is EAEVAQSPRYKITEKSQAVAFWCDPISGHATLYWYRQILGQGPELLVQFQDESVVDDSQLPKDRFSAERLKGVDSTLKIQPAELGDSAMYLCASSLQSNQPQHFGDGTRLSIL.

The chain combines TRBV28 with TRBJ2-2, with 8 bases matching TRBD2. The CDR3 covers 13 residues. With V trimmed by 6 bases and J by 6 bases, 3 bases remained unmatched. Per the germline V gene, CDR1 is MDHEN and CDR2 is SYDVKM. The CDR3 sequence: CASRGGGPGELFF. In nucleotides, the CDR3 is TGTGCCAGCAGAGGCGGGGGGCCCGGGGAGCTGTTTTTT.

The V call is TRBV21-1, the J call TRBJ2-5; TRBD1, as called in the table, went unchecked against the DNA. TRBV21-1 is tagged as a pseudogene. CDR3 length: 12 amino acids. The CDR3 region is CAKDRGQETQYF. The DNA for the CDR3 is TGTGCCAAAGACAGGGGCCAAGAGACCCAGTACTTC.

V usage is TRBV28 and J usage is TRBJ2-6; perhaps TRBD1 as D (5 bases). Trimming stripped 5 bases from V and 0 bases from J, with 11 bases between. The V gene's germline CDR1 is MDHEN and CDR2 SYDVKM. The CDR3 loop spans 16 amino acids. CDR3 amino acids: CASSPRQFSGANVLTF. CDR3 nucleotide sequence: TGTGCCAGCAGTCCACGACAGTTCTCTGGGGCCAACGTCCTGACTTTC.

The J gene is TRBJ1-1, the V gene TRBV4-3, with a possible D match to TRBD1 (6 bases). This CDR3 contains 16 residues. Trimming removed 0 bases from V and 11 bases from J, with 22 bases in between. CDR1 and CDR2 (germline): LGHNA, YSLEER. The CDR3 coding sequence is TGCGCCAGCAGCCAAGAAGTTGGACCCCCTCCAACAGGGGCTTTCTTT. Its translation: CASSQEVGPPPTGAFF.

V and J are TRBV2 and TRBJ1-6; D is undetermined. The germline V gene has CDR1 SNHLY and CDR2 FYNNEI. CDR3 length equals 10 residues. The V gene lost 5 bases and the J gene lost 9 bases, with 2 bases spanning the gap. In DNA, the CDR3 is TGTGCCAGCAGTAGTTCACCCCTCCACTTT. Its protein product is CASSSSPLHF.

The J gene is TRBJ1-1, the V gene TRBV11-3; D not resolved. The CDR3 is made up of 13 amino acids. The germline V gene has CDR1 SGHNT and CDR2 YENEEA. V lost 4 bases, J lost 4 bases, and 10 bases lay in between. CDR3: CASSSGKSTEAFF. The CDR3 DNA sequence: TGTGCCAGCAGCTCCGGTAAGAGCACTGAAGCTTTCTTT. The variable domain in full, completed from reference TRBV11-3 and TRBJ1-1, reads EAGVVQSPRYKIIEKKQPVAFWCNPISGHNTLYWYLQNLGQGPELLIRYENEEAVDDSQLPKDRFSAERLKGVDSTLKIQPAELGDSAVYLCASSSGKSTEAFFGQGTRLTVV.

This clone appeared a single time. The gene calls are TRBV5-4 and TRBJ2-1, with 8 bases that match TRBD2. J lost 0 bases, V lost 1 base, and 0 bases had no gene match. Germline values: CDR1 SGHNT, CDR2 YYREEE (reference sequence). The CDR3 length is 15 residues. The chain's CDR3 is CASSLTSGSYNEQFF. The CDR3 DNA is TGTGCCAGCAGCTTGACTAGCGGCTCCTACAATGAGCAGTTCTTC.

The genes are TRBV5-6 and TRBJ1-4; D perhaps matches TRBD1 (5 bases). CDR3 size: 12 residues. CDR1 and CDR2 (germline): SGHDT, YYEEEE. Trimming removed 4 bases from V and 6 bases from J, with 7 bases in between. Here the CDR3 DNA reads TGTGCCAGCAGCCGGGACGATGAAAAACTGTTTTTT. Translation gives CASSRDDEKLFF.

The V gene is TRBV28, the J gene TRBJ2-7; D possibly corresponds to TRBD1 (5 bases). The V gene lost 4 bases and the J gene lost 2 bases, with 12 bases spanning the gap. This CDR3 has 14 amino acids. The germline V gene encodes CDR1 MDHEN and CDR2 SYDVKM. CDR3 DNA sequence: TGTGCCAGCAGTTCCCCTGACAGAACCTACGAGCAGTACGTC. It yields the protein CASSSPDRTYEQYV.

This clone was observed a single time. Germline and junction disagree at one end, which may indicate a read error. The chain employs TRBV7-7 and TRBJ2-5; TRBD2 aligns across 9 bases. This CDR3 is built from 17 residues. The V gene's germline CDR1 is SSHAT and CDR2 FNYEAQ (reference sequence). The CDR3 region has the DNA TGTGCTAGCAGCTTAGCGCGGCGGGAGGGCCACCAAGAGACCCAGTACTTC. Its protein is CASSLARREGHQETQYF.

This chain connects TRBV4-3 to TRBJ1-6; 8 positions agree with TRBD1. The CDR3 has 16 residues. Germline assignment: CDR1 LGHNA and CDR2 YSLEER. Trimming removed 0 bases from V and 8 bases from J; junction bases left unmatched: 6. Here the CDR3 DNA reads TGCGCCAGCAGCCAAGAAGCGCGGACAGGGCATTCACCCCTCCACTTT. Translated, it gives CASSQEARTGHSPLHF.

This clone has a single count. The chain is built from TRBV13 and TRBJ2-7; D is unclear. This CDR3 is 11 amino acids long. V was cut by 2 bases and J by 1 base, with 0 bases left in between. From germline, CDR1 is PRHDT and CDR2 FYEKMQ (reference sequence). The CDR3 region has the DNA TGTGCCAGCAGCTTATCCTACGAGCAGTACGTC. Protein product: CASSLSYEQYV.